These 24 T cell receptor beta chains were sequenced from one sample in a study of CD8+ T cells in alopecia areata. Treatment of the sample: oral pan-JAK inhibitor, 5-10 mg twice daily. cDNA prepared by RNA extraction and subsequent reverse transcription served as the template for sequencing. Sequenced by immunoSEQ multiplex PCR; TCRdb stores in-frame clones only, minus some. The profile shows 150,000 to 200,000 clones, roughly 60% of them singletons. Sequences were derived from CD4+ T cells sorted from blood, sampled at week 24, from a patient treated with tofacitinib. These receptors all come from a human donor with alopecia areata.

The gene calls are TRBV19 and TRBJ1-5; tentative D call: TRBD1 (5 bases). CDR1 is LNHDA and CDR2 is SQIVND in the germline V gene (reference sequence). There are 12 residues in the CDR3. Trimming removed 10 bases at V and 5 bases at J, with 12 bases between. This CDR3 is CATAGGDQPQHF. The CDR3 region has the DNA TGTGCCACCGCGGGGGGAGATCAGCCCCAGCATTTT.

The V gene is TRBV29-1, the J gene TRBJ1-1; the D is unclear. V was shortened by 7 bases and J by 5 bases, with 8 bases between the two germline ends. Germline lookup yields CDR1 SQVTM and CDR2 ANQGSEA. The length of the CDR3 is 10 residues. Here the CDR3 DNA reads TGCAGCGGTGGTGGAACTGAAGCTTTCTTT. Translating it yields CSGGGTEAFF.

The chain recombines TRBV5-6 with TRBJ2-2; TRBD1 might be the D (6 bases). Germline-derived CDR1 and CDR2 are SGHDT and YYEEEE. This CDR3 is built from 13 residues. The ends were cut back, 2 bases at V and 6 bases at J, with 8 bases in the middle. The DNA of the CDR3 is TGTGCCAGCAGCTTAACAGGGCCCGGGGAGCTGTTTTTT. Protein product: CASSLTGPGELFF.

This rearrangement joins TRBV29-1 to TRBJ2-7; D may correspond to TRBD1 or TRBD2 (7 bases each). The CDR3 contains 15 residues. The V gene lost 3 bases and the J gene lost 1 base, with 16 bases spanning the gap. Per germline, CDR1 SQVTM and CDR2 ANQGSEA. CDR3 in amino acids: CSVEGGDRRSYEQYF. CDR3 in DNA: TGCAGCGTTGAGGGGGGGGACAGAAGGTCCTACGAGCAGTACTTC.

A few counts support this clone. J is TRBJ2-3 and V is TRBV10-3; TRBD2 is a possible D gene (7 bases). V was clipped by 0 bases and J by 6 bases, with 16 bases between them. From germline, CDR1 is ENHRY and CDR2 SYGVKD. The CDR3 has 16 residues. The CDR3 DNA reads as TGTGCCATCAGTGAGTCGACGGGGGGCGCAGCGGATACGCAGTATTTT. Its protein product is CAISESTGGAADTQYF.

The V call is TRBV2, the J call TRBJ2-1, with D maybe TRBD2 (6 bases). The V gene lost 6 bases and the J gene lost 8 bases, with 8 bases spanning the gap. This CDR3 is 11 amino acids long. CDR1 is SNHLY, CDR2 FYNNEI, per germline. This CDR3 reads CASSGGDEQFF. In DNA, the CDR3 is TGTGCCAGCAGCGGAGGGGATGAGCAGTTCTTC.

The rearrangement uses TRBV30 and TRBJ2-7; 8 bases match TRBD2. Looked up from germline, CDR1 is GTSNPN and CDR2 is SVGIG (reference sequence). This CDR3 has 13 residues. Losses at the gene ends were 2 bases for V and 2 bases for J; bases not matched to a gene: 2. The CDR3 spells CAWSYGGAYEQYF. CDR3 in DNA: TGTGCCTGGAGTTACGGGGGGGCCTACGAGCAGTACTTC.

The chain is built from TRBV4-3 and TRBJ2-5; tentative D call: TRBD1 (5 bases). The CDR3 extends over 13 amino acids. Germline V gives CDR1 LGHNA, CDR2 YSLEER. The V gene lost 2 bases and the J gene lost 5 bases, with 9 bases spanning the gap. The CDR3 DNA sequence: TGCGCCAGCAGCCAAACAGGATCCGAGACCCAGTACTTC. This codes for CASSQTGSETQYF.

V and J are TRBV13 and TRBJ2-7; D possibly corresponds to TRBD2 (6 bases). V lost 5 bases and J 2 bases, leaving 10 bases between the germline ends. Germline V gives CDR1 PRHDT, CDR2 FYEKMQ (reference sequence). This CDR3 region has 13 residues. The CDR3 protein is CASSPSGAYEQYF. In DNA, the CDR3 is TGTGCCAGCAGCCCCTCGGGGGCCTACGAGCAGTACTTC.

This rearrangement joins TRBV6-6 to TRBJ2-3, with TRBD2 matching over 9 bases. The CDR3 consists of 16 residues. The germline V gene encodes CDR1 MNHNY and CDR2 SVGAGI (reference sequence). V shed 0 bases and J 2 bases; nucleotides not matched to a gene: 3. CDR3 DNA: TGTGCCAGCAGTTACTCGCAGCGGGGGGTCACAGATACGCAGTATTTT. It specifies CASSYSQRGVTDTQYF.

J is TRBJ2-2 and V is TRBV2, with TRBD2 as a possible D gene (6 bases). CDR1 and CDR2 (germline): SNHLY, FYNNEI. The CDR3 sequence is 13 residues long. V shed 7 bases and J shed 3 bases, with 9 bases lying between them. This chain's CDR3 is CASTWGDTGELFF. In DNA, the CDR3 is TGTGCCAGCACCTGGGGGGACACCGGGGAGCTGTTTTTT.

In this sample, this clone turned up a few times. The rearrangement joins TRBV5-1 to TRBJ2-5; D not resolved. From germline, CDR1 is SGHRS and CDR2 YFSETQ. This CDR3 region has 12 residues. The V gene lost 0 bases and the J gene lost 0 bases, with 0 bases spanning the gap. The DNA of the CDR3 is TGCGCCAGCAGCTTGGACCAAGAGACCCAGTACTTC. Its protein product is CASSLDQETQYF.

To note about this clone: Germline is not matched at one junction end, which may reflect a read error. V is TRBV29-1 and J is TRBJ1-4; D call uncertain. Germline V lookup: CDR1 SQVTM, CDR2 ANQGSEA. The CDR3 sequence is 13 residues long. This chain's CDR3 is CSVQRSASEELFF. The CDR3 coding sequence is TGCAGCGTTCAGCGCTCAGCTAGTGAAGAACTGTTTTTT.

The chain recombines TRBV30 with TRBJ1-2, with D tentatively TRBD1 (5 bases). This CDR3 has 16 residues. The V gene lost 0 bases and the J gene lost 4 bases, with 18 bases spanning the gap. Germline V gene sequence: CDR1 GTSNPN, CDR2 SVGIG (reference sequence). Written as DNA, the CDR3 is TGTGCCTGGAGTGTAGGTCGGGCAGGGAAAAGCTATGGCTACACCTTC. Its translation: CAWSVGRAGKSYGYTF.

This clone was seen a few times. J is TRBJ2-2 and V is TRBV15; D ambiguous. Germline CDR1 LNHNV, CDR2 YYDKDF (reference sequence). Trimming left V 1 base short and J 2 bases short, with 5 bases between. The length of the CDR3 is 14 residues. The CDR3 is CATSRGGNTGELFF. The CDR3 nucleotides read TGTGCCACCAGCAGAGGGGGAAACACCGGGGAGCTGTTTTTT. Looking up the rest from reference TRBV15 and TRBJ2-2 gives the full variable domain: DAMVIQNPRYQVTQFGKPVTLSCSQTLNHNVMYWYQQKSSQAPKLLFHYYDKDFNNEADTPDNFQSRRPNTSFCFLDIRSPGLGDTAMYLCATSRGGNTGELFFGEGSRLTVL.

This chain uses TRBV5-6 with TRBJ1-2; D gene unclear. V lost 4 bases and J lost 2, with 15 bases in between. Germline V lookup: CDR1 SGHDT, CDR2 YYEEEE. The CDR3 totals 15 residues. Here the CDR3 reads CASSDRTRTNYGYTF. For the CDR3, the DNA is TGTGCCAGCAGCGATAGGACTCGGACCAACTATGGCTACACCTTC.

The chain employs TRBV6-6 and TRBJ1-5; D is ambiguous. Deletions cut 7 bases from V and 6 bases from J, with 10 bases between. CDR1 and CDR2 (germline): MNHNY, SVGAGI (reference sequence). The CDR3 is 12 residues long. The DNA of the CDR3 is TGTGCCAGCACCAAAGTAGGTCAGCCCCAGCATTTT. Its protein is CASTKVGQPQHF.

In its sample, this clone was seen a few times. The V gene is TRBV30, the J gene TRBJ1-2; possibly TRBD1 for D (5 bases). The CDR3 sequence is 13 residues long. CDR1 is GTSNPN, CDR2 SVGIG, per germline (reference sequence). V was trimmed by 1 base and J by 5 bases, leaving 11 bases between them. CDR3 sequence reads: CAWSDGAAYGYTF. Here the CDR3 DNA reads TGTGCCTGGAGTGACGGGGCCGCTTATGGCTACACCTTC.

The J gene is TRBJ1-1, the V gene TRBV5-6; 7 positions agree with TRBD1. Trimming took 3 bases from V and 10 from J; bases not matched to a gene: 15. The CDR3 extends over 15 amino acids. Germline loops: CDR1 SGHDT, CDR2 YYEEEE. CDR3 nucleotides: TGTGCCAGCAGCTGGATGGGGGACAGCCAGATGGGAGCTTTCTTT. Its protein product is CASSWMGDSQMGAFF.

The chain joins TRBV2 to TRBJ1-1; a possible D gene is TRBD1 (6 bases). V gave up 5 bases and J gave up 3 bases, with 10 bases separating them. The CDR3 runs to 13 residues. CDR1 SNHLY and CDR2 FYNNEI come from the germline V gene. CDR3 coding DNA: TGTGCCAGCAGTCGGGGGGCTGACACTGAAGCTTTCTTT. Its protein is CASSRGADTEAFF.

This chain connects TRBV15 to TRBJ2-3; D might be TRBD2 (6 bases). V lost 0 bases and J 1 base, leaving 8 bases between the germline ends. The CDR3 has 15 residues. Germline CDR1 reads LNHNV; CDR2 reads YYDKDF (reference sequence). CDR3 DNA sequence: TGTGCCACCAGCAGAGATGGGACTGGCACAGATACGCAGTATTTT. Amino acids: CATSRDGTGTDTQYF.

The V call is TRBV4-3, the J call TRBJ2-1, with 7 bases lining up with TRBD1. Germline V gene sequence: CDR1 LGHNA, CDR2 YSLEER. The length of the CDR3 is 14 residues. With V trimmed by 4 bases and J by 8 bases, 8 bases remained unmatched. Here the CDR3 DNA reads TGCGCCAGCAGCCGCAGGACAGGCGGCTATGAGCAGTTCTTC. It translates to CASSRRTGGYEQFF.

The CDR3, as DNA: TGTGCCAGCAGCCCGACAGGCTATGGCTACACCTTC. Translation: CASSPTGYGYTF. The chain carries TRBV7-2 and TRBJ1-2; the D gene is possibly TRBD1 (6 bases). This CDR3 is 12 amino acids long. CDR1 and CDR2 from the germline V gene are SGHTA and FQGNSA. V dropped 5 bases and J dropped 4 bases, with 8 bases sitting between them.

The J gene is TRBJ1-1, the V gene TRBV25-1, with a possible D match to TRBD1 (5 bases). Trimming left V 4 bases short and J 1 base short, with 10 bases between. This CDR3 spans 14 amino acids. Germline CDR1 MGHDK, CDR2 SYGVNS. CDR3 coding DNA: TGTGCCAGCAGTGTGGGGACTCCGAACACTGAAGCTTTCTTT. This gives the protein CASSVGTPNTEAFF.